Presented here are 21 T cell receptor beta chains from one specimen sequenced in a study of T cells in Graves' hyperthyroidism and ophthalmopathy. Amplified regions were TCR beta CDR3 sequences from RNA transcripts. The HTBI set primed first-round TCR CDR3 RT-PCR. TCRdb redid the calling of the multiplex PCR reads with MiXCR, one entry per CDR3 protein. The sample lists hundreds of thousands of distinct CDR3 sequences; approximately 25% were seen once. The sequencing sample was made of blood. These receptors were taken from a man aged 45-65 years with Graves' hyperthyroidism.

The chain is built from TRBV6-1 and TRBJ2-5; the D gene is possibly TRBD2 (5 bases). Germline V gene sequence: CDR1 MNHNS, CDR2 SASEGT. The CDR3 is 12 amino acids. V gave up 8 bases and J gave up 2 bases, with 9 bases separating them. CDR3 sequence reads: CASGRRQETQYF. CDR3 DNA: TGTGCCAGCGGGAGAAGGCAAGAGACCCAGTACTTC.

The CDR3 bases are TGTGCCAGTAACAGGCAGGGGAATCAGCCCCAGCATTTT. Its protein product is CASNRQGNQPQHF. The rearrangement joins TRBV28 to TRBJ1-5; D is perhaps TRBD1 (6 bases). The length of the CDR3 is 13 residues. Germline V gene sequence: CDR1 MDHEN, CDR2 SYDVKM. Trimming stripped 9 bases from V and 4 bases from J, with 13 bases between.

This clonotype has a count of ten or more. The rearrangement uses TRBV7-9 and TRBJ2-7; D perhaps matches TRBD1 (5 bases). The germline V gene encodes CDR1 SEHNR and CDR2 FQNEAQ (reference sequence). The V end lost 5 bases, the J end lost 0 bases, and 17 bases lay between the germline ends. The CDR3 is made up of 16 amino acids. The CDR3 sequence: CASSHNEGVLSYEQYF. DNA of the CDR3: TGTGCCAGCAGCCATAATGAAGGGGTCCTCTCCTACGAGCAGTACTTC.

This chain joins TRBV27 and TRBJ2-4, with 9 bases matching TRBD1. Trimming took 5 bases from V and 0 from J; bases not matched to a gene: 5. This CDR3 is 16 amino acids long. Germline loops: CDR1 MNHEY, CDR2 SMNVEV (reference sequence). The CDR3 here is CASSQRTGEAKNIQYF. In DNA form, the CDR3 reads TGTGCCAGCAGTCAAAGGACAGGGGAAGCCAAAAACATTCAGTACTTC.

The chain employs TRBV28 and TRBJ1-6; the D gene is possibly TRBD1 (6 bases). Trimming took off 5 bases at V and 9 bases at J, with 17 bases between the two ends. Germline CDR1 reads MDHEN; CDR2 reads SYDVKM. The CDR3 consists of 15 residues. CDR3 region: CASSDPTGGGSPLHF. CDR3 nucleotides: TGTGCCAGCAGTGATCCGACCGGAGGGGGTTCACCCCTCCACTTT.

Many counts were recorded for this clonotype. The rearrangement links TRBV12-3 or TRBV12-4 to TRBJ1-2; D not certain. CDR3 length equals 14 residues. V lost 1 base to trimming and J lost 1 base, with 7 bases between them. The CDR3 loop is CASSLVLGNYGYTF. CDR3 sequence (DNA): TGTGCCAGCAGTTTAGTGTTGGGTAACTATGGCTACACCTTC.

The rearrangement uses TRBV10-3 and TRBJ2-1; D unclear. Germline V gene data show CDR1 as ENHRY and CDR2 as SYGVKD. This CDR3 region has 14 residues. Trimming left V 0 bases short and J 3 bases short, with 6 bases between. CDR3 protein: CAISESGYYNEQFF. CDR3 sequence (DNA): TGTGCCATCAGTGAGTCCGGTTACTACAATGAGCAGTTCTTC.

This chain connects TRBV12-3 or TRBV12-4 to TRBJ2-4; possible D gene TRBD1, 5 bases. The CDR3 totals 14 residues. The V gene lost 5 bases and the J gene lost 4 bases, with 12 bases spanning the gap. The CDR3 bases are TGTGCCAGCAGTCATACAGGCGTTAAAAACATTCAGTACTTC. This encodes CASSHTGVKNIQYF.

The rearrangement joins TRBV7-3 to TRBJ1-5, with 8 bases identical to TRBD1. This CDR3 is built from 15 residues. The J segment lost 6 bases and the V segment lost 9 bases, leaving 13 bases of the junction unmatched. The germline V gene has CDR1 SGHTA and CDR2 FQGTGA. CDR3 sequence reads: CASSIEPGGSQPQHF. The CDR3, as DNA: TGTGCCAGTAGTATAGAACCAGGGGGCAGTCAGCCCCAGCATTTT.

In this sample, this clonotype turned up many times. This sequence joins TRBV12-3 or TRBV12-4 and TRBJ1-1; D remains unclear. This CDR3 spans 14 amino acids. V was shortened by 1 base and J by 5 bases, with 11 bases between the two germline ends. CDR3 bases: TGTGCCAGCAGTTTAGGGTTGGGTCGGACTGAAGCTTTCTTT. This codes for CASSLGLGRTEAFF.

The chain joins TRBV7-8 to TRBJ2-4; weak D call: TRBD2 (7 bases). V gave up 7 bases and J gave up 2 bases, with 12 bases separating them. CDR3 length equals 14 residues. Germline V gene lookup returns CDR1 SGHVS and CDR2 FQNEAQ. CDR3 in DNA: TGTGCCAGCAATAGGGGGGGTCCCAAAAACATTCAGTACTTC. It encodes CASNRGGPKNIQYF.

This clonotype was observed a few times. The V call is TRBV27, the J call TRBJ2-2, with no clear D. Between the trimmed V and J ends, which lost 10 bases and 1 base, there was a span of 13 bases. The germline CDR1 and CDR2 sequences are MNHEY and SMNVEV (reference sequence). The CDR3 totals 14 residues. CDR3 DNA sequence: TGTGCCACCCGACTCATACAGAACACCGGGGAGCTGTTTTTT. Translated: CATRLIQNTGELFF.

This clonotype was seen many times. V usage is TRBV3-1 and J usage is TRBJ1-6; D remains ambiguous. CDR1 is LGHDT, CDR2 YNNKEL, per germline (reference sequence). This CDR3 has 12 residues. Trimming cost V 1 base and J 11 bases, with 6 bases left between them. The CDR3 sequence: CASSQVTTPLHF. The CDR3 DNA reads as TGTGCCAGCAGCCAAGTAACTACACCCCTCCACTTT.

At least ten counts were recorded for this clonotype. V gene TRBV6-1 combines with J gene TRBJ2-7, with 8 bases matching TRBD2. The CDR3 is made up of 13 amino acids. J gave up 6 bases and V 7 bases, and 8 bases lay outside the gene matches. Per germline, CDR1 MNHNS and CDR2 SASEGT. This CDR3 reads CASKGGRMGEQYF. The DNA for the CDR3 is TGTGCCAGCAAGGGCGGGAGGATGGGCGAGCAGTACTTC.

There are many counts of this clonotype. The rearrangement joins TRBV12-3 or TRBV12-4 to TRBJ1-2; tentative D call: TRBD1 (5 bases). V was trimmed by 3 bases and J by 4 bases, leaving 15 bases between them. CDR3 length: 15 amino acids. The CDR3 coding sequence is TGTGCCAGCAGTTTCCCCGGGGGAAGTAGCTATGGCTACACCTTC. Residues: CASSFPGGSSYGYTF.

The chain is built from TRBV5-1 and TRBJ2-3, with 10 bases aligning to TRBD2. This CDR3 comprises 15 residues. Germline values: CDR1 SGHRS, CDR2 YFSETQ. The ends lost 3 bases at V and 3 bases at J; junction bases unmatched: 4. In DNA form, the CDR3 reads TGCGCCAGCAGCTCCTGGACTAGCGGTACAGATACGCAGTATTTT. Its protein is CASSSWTSGTDTQYF.

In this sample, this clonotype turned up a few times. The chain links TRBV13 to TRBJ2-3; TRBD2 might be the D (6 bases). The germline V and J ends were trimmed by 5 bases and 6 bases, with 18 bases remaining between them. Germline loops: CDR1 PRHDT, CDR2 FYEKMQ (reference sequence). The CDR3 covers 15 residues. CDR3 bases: TGTGCCAGCAGCCCATCCCTAGCGACAGCTGATACGCAGTATTTT. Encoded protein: CASSPSLATADTQYF.

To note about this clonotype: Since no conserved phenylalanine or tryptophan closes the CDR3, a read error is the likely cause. The CDR3 reads CSARVGGRNTIYL. The DNA of the CDR3 is TGCAGTGCTAGAGTAGGGGGCCGAAACACCATATATCTT. This rearrangement joins TRBV20-1 to TRBJ1-3, with 7 bases aligning to TRBD1. Germline V gene lookup returns CDR1 DFQATT and CDR2 SNEGSKA (reference sequence). CDR3 size: 13 residues. V shed 1 base and J 5 bases; nucleotides not matched to a gene: 2.

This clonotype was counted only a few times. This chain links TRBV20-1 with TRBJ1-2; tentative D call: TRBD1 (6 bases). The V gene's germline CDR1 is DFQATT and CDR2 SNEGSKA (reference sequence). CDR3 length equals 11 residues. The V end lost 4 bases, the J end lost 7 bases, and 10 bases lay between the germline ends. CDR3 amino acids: CSATTGPGYTF. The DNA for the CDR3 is TGCAGTGCTACTACAGGGCCTGGCTACACCTTC.

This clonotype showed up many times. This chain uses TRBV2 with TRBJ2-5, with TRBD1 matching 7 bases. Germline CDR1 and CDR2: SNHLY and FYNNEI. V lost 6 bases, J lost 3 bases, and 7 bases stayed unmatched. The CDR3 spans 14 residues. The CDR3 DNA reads TGTGCCAGCAGGGCAGACAGGGCCGAAGAGACCCAGTACTTC. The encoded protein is CASRADRAEETQYF. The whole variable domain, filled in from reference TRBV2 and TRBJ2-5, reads EPEVTQTPSHQVTQMGQEVILRCVPISNHLYFYWYRQILGQKVEFLVSFYNNEISEKSEIFDDQFSVERPDGSNFTLKIRSTKLEDSAMYFCASRADRAEETQYFGPGTRLLVL.

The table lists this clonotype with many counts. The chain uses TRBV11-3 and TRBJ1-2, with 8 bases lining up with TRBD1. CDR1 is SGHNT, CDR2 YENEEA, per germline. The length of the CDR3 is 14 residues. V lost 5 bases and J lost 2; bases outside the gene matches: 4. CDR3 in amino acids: CASSAHRGNYGYTF. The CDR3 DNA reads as TGTGCCAGCAGCGCTCACAGGGGGAACTATGGCTACACCTTC.